The TCR beta chain under discussion was sequenced for a study of identical twins. Study results and limitations: These conclusions were based on statistical analysis (cross-sectional, not following the same donors). Beta clonotypes that were abundant in cord blood contained fewer insertions, a pattern absent from memory repertoires.

TCRdb passed the 5' RACE reads through MiXCR, listing each CDR3 protein once. Of about 530,000 distinct CDR3 sequences in the sample, around 24% were seen once. CDR3 length equals 15 residues. The V end lost 5 bases, the J end lost 4 bases, and 12 bases lay between the germline ends. About this clonotype itself: As yet, its antigen is unknown.

These sequences were also reported in another study, on yellow fever vaccine responses in identical twins.

The source material was CD4+ T cells sorted from blood. The genes are TRBV12-3 or TRBV12-4 and TRBJ1-6, with a weak D call TRBD1 (6 bases). This receptor was obtained from a woman younger than 35 in good health. The CDR3 region has the DNA TGTGCCAGCAGTCATCTGAGGGGGTATAATTCACCCCTCCACTTT. This translates into CASSHLRGYNSPLHF.